Listed here are 17 T cell receptor beta chains from one sample, sequenced in a study of shared clonotypes between healthy human individuals. Profiled with immunoSEQ multiplex PCR; TCRdb holds only in-frame clones, not every one. This table holds a few million clones, about 92% found once. The specimen was naive CD4+ T cells from PBMCs. The subset: CD45RA+ positively selected. All receptors derive from a man aged 18 to 35 in good health. Some clones in this sample may be carry-over from other donors' samples.

The J gene is TRBJ1-1, the V gene TRBV5-5; D gene unclear. The V gene's germline CDR1 is SGHKS and CDR2 YYEKEE (reference sequence). The V end lost 2 bases, the J end lost 6 bases, and 14 bases lay between the germline ends. The CDR3 is 14 amino acids. The CDR3 region has the DNA TGTGCCAGCAGCTTAGGAACCCATGGGGCTGAAGCTTTCTTT. As protein: CASSLGTHGAEAFF. Drawing the rest from reference TRBV5-5 and TRBJ1-1, the complete variable domain is DAGVTQSPTHLIKTRGQQVTLRCSPISGHKSVSWYQQVLGQGPQFIFQYYEKEERGRGNFPDRFSARQFPNYSSELNVNALLLGDSALYLCASSLGTHGAEAFFGQGTRLTVV.

This clone was picked up one time. V and J are TRBV27 and TRBJ2-1, with 12 bases aligning to TRBD2. This CDR3 comprises 15 residues. Per the germline V gene, CDR1 is MNHEY and CDR2 is SMNVEV (reference sequence). With 6 bases clipped from V and 12 bases from J, the junction kept 12 bases outside the gene matches. The CDR3 spells CASSPLAGGPQWQFF. The CDR3 nucleotides are TGTGCCAGCAGCCCCCTAGCGGGAGGGCCACAATGGCAGTTCTTC.

A few counts support this clone. The chain recombines TRBV28 with TRBJ1-1; maybe TRBD1 (6 bases). Trimming pared 7 bases from V and 4 bases from J, leaving 13 bases between. This CDR3 spans 13 amino acids. The germline CDR1 and CDR2 sequences are MDHEN and SYDVKM. The CDR3 DNA sequence: TGTGCCAGCATTATACAGGGTAGCACTGAAGCTTTCTTT. Protein product: CASIIQGSTEAFF.

The chain uses TRBV5-1 and TRBJ2-7; 7 bases are a match to TRBD2. Germline CDR1 is SGHRS and CDR2 is YFSETQ. The CDR3 totals 17 residues. The V segment lost 2 bases and the J segment 0 bases; nucleotides outside the gene matches: 11. CDR3 in DNA: TGCGCCAGCAGCTTTGGACTAGTGGGATTATACTCCTACGAGCAGTACTTC. Residues: CASSFGLVGLYSYEQYF.

CDR3 region: CASSRGQYQETQYF. In DNA, the CDR3 is TGTGCCAGCAGCCGAGGACAGTACCAAGAGACCCAGTACTTC. V usage is TRBV7-3 and J usage is TRBJ2-5; a weak D match, TRBD1 (6 bases). With 5 bases removed from V and 0 bases from J, the gap between germline ends came to 10 bases. The germline gives CDR1 SGHTA, CDR2 FQGTGA. The CDR3 has 14 residues. Full variable domain (missing parts from reference TRBV7-3 and TRBJ2-5): GAGVSQTPSNKVTEKGKYVELRCDPISGHTALYWYRQSLGQGPEFLIYFQGTGAADDSGLPNDRFFAVRPEGSVSTLKIQRTERGDSAVYLCASSRGQYQETQYFGPGTRLLVL.

The rearrangement uses TRBV6-5 and TRBJ1-2; possibly TRBD1 for D (5 bases). The CDR3 is 14 residues long. CDR1 MNHEY and CDR2 SVGAGI come from the germline V gene. Trimming shortened V by 5 bases and J by 0 bases, and 10 bases separated the two germline ends. The CDR3 sequence is CASSRDGTNYGYTF. CDR3 DNA sequence: TGTGCCAGCAGTAGGGACGGAACTAACTATGGCTACACCTTC.

The V and J genes are TRBV6-1 and TRBJ2-7; TRBD1 agrees at 10 bases. The CDR3 is 14 residues long. V shed 4 bases and J 7 bases; nucleotides not matched to a gene: 7. Germline V gives CDR1 MNHNS, CDR2 SASEGT. The CDR3 region is CASSGGTGAWEQYF. The CDR3 DNA is TGTGCCAGCAGTGGGGGGACAGGGGCTTGGGAGCAGTACTTC.

The CDR3 reads CASSHGGTVSAHEQYF. The CDR3 nucleotides are TGTGCCAGCAGCCACGGTGGGACCGTCAGCGCTCACGAGCAGTACTTC. The chain uses TRBV4-2 and TRBJ2-7; D may be TRBD1 or TRBD2 (5 bases each). Germline V gene data show CDR1 as LGHNA and CDR2 as YNFKEQ. V lost 3 bases and J 5 bases, leaving 20 bases between the germline ends. CDR3 size: 16 residues.

This sequence joins TRBV4-3 and TRBJ2-7, with no clear D. This CDR3 is 15 amino acids long. The V gene lost 0 bases and the J gene lost 7 bases, with 16 bases spanning the gap. In germline, CDR1 is LGHNA, CDR2 YSLEER. The CDR3 bases are TGCGCCAGCAGCCAAGATCTGATGGGTTTGGGTGAGCAGTACTTC. Translation: CASSQDLMGLGEQYF.

In DNA form, the CDR3 reads TGCGCCAGCAGCTTTCTGGGCCCCGGGGAGCTGTTTTTT. It yields the protein CASSFLGPGELFF. The rearrangement uses TRBV5-1 and TRBJ2-2, with D hard to call. The CDR3 has 13 amino acids. Germline V lookup: CDR1 SGHRS, CDR2 YFSETQ. V dropped 2 bases and J dropped 6 bases, with 8 bases sitting between them.

This chain uses TRBV6-5 with TRBJ1-3; D remains ambiguous. CDR1 MNHEY and CDR2 SVGAGI come from the germline V gene. This CDR3 has 15 residues. V was pared by 2 bases and J by 1 base, with 9 bases between. CDR3 residues: CASSYLGVSGNTIYF. The CDR3 nucleotides read TGTGCCAGCAGTTACCTAGGTGTTTCTGGAAACACCATATATTTT.

The V and J genes are TRBV6-6 and TRBJ2-2; 11 nucleotides agree with TRBD1. With 11 bases clipped from V and 7 bases from J, the junction kept 6 bases outside the gene matches. This CDR3 spans 13 amino acids. CDR1 MNHNY and CDR2 SVGAGI come from the germline V gene (reference sequence). CDR3 residues: CAAGQGGFGELFF. Here the CDR3 DNA reads TGTGCCGCGGGACAGGGGGGATTCGGGGAGCTGTTTTTT.

The chain recombines TRBV6-5 with TRBJ2-3; tentatively, D is TRBD1 (5 bases). This CDR3 is built from 14 residues. CDR1 is MNHEY and CDR2 is SVGAGI in the germline V gene. V was clipped by 6 bases and J by 0 bases, with 10 bases between them. DNA of the CDR3: TGTGCCAGCAGCTTGGACATAAGCACAGATACGCAGTATTTT. Protein product: CASSLDISTDTQYF.

For this clone: The same CDR3 arises from other DNA sequences in this sample as well. The chain is built from TRBV6-5 and TRBJ1-1; D not resolved. V was cut by 0 bases and J by 7 bases, with 3 bases left in between. Germline assignment: CDR1 MNHEY and CDR2 SVGAGI. The CDR3 runs to 11 residues. The CDR3 coding sequence is TGTGCCAGCAGTTACTCGGGTGAAGCTTTCTTT. It is translated as CASSYSGEAFF.

V usage is TRBV4-1 and J usage is TRBJ2-7; TRBD1 aligns across 8 bases. CDR1 MGHRA and CDR2 YSYEKL come from the germline V gene. CDR3 length: 16 residues. The trim removed 0 bases at V and 5 bases at J, leaving 9 bases unmatched. CDR3 DNA: TGCGCCAGCAGCCAAGATCTTCGGACAGGGTGGAACGAGCAGTACTTC. Encoded protein: CASSQDLRTGWNEQYF.

This CDR3 reads CASRATGKDTEAFF. The CDR3 DNA sequence: TGTGCCAGCAGGGCGACAGGGAAGGACACTGAAGCTTTCTTT. The chain links TRBV5-4 to TRBJ1-1; TRBD1 agrees at 7 bases. The CDR3 runs 14 residues. Germline CDR1 reads SGHNT; CDR2 reads YYREEE (reference sequence). V shed 5 bases, J shed 3 bases, and the junction held 7 bases outside the gene matches. The full variable domain, completed using reference TRBV5-4 and TRBJ1-1, is ETGVTQSPTHLIKTRGQQVTLRCSSQSGHNTVSWYQQALGQGPQFIFQYYREEENGRGNFPPRFSGLQFPNYSSELNVNALELDDSALYLCASRATGKDTEAFFGQGTRLTVV.

The V gene is TRBV6-5, the J gene TRBJ1-4, with D unclear. CDR1 MNHEY and CDR2 SVGAGI come from the germline V gene. Trimming took 6 bases from V and 7 from J, leaving 12 bases between them. This CDR3 has 13 amino acids. CDR3 DNA sequence: TGTGCCAGCAGCCTGGCTCCTGCTGAAAAACTGTTTTTT. Protein sequence: CASSLAPAEKLFF.